What follows is one T cell receptor beta chain and its context. What it binds is unknown. The CDR3 spans 14 residues. The ends lost 4 bases at V and 9 bases at J; junction bases unmatched: 10. Germline V lookup: CDR1 SGHRS, CDR2 YFSETQ. These data originate in a study of T cells in Graves' hyperthyroidism and ophthalmopathy. The study's findings and limits: Blood samples included most of the expanded thyroid clonotypes exceeding 0.001.

Criteria for exclusion of patients were uncontrolled infection, other autoimmune disease, pregnancy or lactation. Diagnostic assessment was based on clinical symptoms, serum thyroxine and TRAb, thyroid ultrasound and orbital computed tomography. Fresh 10 ml peripheral blood yielded PBMCs. Researchers amplified the TCR beta CDR3 regions from RNA transcripts. Using the HTBI primer set, a first-round RT-PCR was run on the TCR CDR3. TCRdb processed the multiplex PCR reads anew with MiXCR; each CDR3 protein has one entry. The table includes approximately 430,000 distinct CDR3 sequences, less than 20% detected once.

V gene TRBV5-1 combines with J gene TRBJ1-2; 9 bases line up with TRBD1. The sample taken for sequencing was blood. This clonotype was sampled from a woman in her late teens or twenties with Graves' hyperthyroidism. CDR3 in DNA: TGCGCCAGCAGCCCTGGGACAGGGAAGAAGAGCTACACCTTC. Translation gives CASSPGTGKKSYTF.